Listed here are 23 T cell receptor beta chains from one sample, sequenced in a study of T cells expressing NK-cell markers. For each CDR3 protein, TCRdb gives one entry from its re-call of the 5' RACE reads, without DNA. The sample is made up of more than 400,000 distinct CDR3 sequences, and the top ten hold less than 7.5% of it. Source material: blood T cells: a sorted CD56 or NKG2C T cell subset, CD4+ or CD8+ T cells, or bulk PBMC T cells (not recorded which). Source of these receptors: a woman between 18 and 70 years old in good health.

The chain is built from TRBV29-1 and TRBJ2-2. Germline V gives CDR1 SQVTM, CDR2 ANQGSEA. The CDR3 has 12 residues. The CDR3 region is CSVVSWTGELFF.

The chain links TRBV12-3 or TRBV12-4 to TRBJ2-4. This CDR3 comprises 14 residues. This chain's CDR3 is CASSFLGAKIIQYF.

V and J are TRBV29-1 and TRBJ2-1; TCRdb names TRBD2, which stays unverified in the absence of DNA. Germline assignment: CDR1 SQVTM and CDR2 ANQGSEA. CDR3 length equals 14 residues. The CDR3 protein is CSVALAGDHNEQFF.

The chain uses TRBV7-3 and TRBJ2-5; without DNA, the TCRdb call of TRBD2 cannot be checked. The CDR3 has 15 amino acids. The germline V gene has CDR1 SGHTA and CDR2 FQGTGA. CDR3 region: CASSPEGLAGETQYF.

The chain recombines TRBV4-2 with TRBJ2-1; TCRdb's D gene call, TRBD2, goes unchecked for lack of DNA. The CDR3 runs 12 residues. Germline V CDR1 and CDR2: LGHNA, YNFKEQ. The CDR3 spells CASSQDRDSIIF.

The rearrangement joins TRBV9 to TRBJ2-3. There are 15 residues in the CDR3. The germline V gene encodes CDR1 SGDLS and CDR2 YYNGEE. CDR3 sequence: CASSVAAHSTDTQYF.

This rearrangement joins TRBV7-8 to TRBJ2-1; TCRdb designates TRBD2, a call that cannot be tested without DNA. CDR3 length: 16 residues. Per germline, CDR1 SGHVS and CDR2 FQNEAQ. This chain's CDR3 is CASSHQTSGTDNEQFF. Using reference TRBV7-8 and TRBJ2-1 for the parts outside the CDR3, the full variable domain is GAGVSQSPRYKVAKRGQDVALRCDPISGHVSLFWYQQALGQGPEFLTYFQNEAQLDKSGLPSDRFFAERPEGSVSTLKIQRTQQEDSAVYLCASSHQTSGTDNEQFFGPGTRLTVL.

J is TRBJ2-1 and V is TRBV14. The CDR3 is 12 residues long. Germline V gives CDR1 SGHDN, CDR2 FVKESK. CDR3 loop: CASSQWENEQFF.

The rearrangement links TRBV27 to TRBJ1-5. There are 12 residues in the CDR3. CDR1 and CDR2 from the germline V gene are MNHEY and SMNVEV (reference sequence). The CDR3 is CASSRGNQPQHF.

The chain employs TRBV20-1 and TRBJ2-2; TCRdb designates TRBD1, a call that cannot be tested without DNA. CDR3 length: 14 residues. CDR1 and CDR2 from the germline V gene are DFQATT and SNEGSKA (reference sequence). The CDR3 protein is CSARMPQITGELFF.

V usage is TRBV5-1 and J usage is TRBJ1-4; the TCRdb D gene call, TRBD1, has no DNA to confirm it. This CDR3 is built from 14 residues. The germline gives CDR1 SGHRS, CDR2 YFSETQ. CDR3 loop: CASSLTSGNEKLFF.

This chain joins TRBV6-5 and TRBJ2-5. CDR1 MNHEY and CDR2 SVGAGI come from the germline V gene. This CDR3 comprises 15 residues. CDR3 residues: CASSYSIDGEETQYF.

J is TRBJ2-7 and V is TRBV5-1; TCRdb proposes TRBD1, but this gene call is untestable without DNA. The CDR3 extends over 15 amino acids. Germline V gene data show CDR1 as SGHRS and CDR2 as YFSETQ. CDR3 in amino acids: CASSLAGQGINEQYF.

The V gene is TRBV6-1, the J gene TRBJ2-3; TCRdb's D gene call, TRBD2, goes unchecked for lack of DNA. The germline V gene encodes CDR1 MNHNS and CDR2 SASEGT. The CDR3 spans 16 residues. CDR3 protein: CASSETSSRSMDTQYF.

The chain carries TRBV6-2 or TRBV6-3 and TRBJ2-3; TCRdb returns TRBD1, unconfirmable since there is no DNA. CDR3 length: 16 amino acids. Germline assignment: CDR1 MNHEY and CDR2 SVGEGT. The CDR3 sequence: CASRTGRAGEADTQYF.

The CDR3 spells CASSARHEGAKNIQYF. The chain links TRBV5-1 to TRBJ2-4; there is no DNA to check the TCRdb D call of TRBD1. The CDR3 spans 16 residues. Germline loops: CDR1 SGHRS, CDR2 YFSETQ.

The chain employs TRBV7-9 and TRBJ1-2. The CDR3 is 15 residues long. The germline gives CDR1 SEHNR, CDR2 FQNEAQ (reference sequence). CDR3 sequence: CASSLDRAGPYGYTF.

The chain couples TRBV20-1 to TRBJ2-4; checking the TCRdb D call of TRBD1 is not possible without DNA. Germline-derived CDR1 and CDR2 are DFQATT and SNEGSKA (reference sequence). This CDR3 comprises 11 residues. This chain's CDR3 is CSEAYGGIQYF.

The J gene is TRBJ2-3, the V gene TRBV12-3 or TRBV12-4; no DNA is available, so the TRBD2 call from TCRdb remains unchecked. This CDR3 spans 17 amino acids. The CDR3 sequence: CASSGAQTSGATDTQYF.

The gene calls are TRBV5-1 and TRBJ2-3; TCRdb names TRBD2, which stays unverified in the absence of DNA. Germline V gene lookup returns CDR1 SGHRS and CDR2 YFSETQ. This CDR3 has 17 residues. The CDR3 here is CASSVAGTLKSTDTQYF.

The chain joins TRBV5-1 to TRBJ2-3; TCRdb gives TRBD1 as the D gene, but with no DNA this cannot be confirmed. The CDR3 sequence is 15 residues long. Germline V CDR1 and CDR2: SGHRS, YFSETQ. The CDR3 loop is CASNAGVTLTDTQYF. Full variable domain (missing parts from reference TRBV5-1 and TRBJ2-3): KAGVTQTPRYLIKTRGQQVTLSCSPISGHRSVSWYQQTPGQGLQFLFEYFSETQRNKGNFPGRFSGRQFSNSRSEMNVSTLELGDSALYLCASNAGVTLTDTQYFGPGTRLTVL.

The rearrangement uses TRBV19 and TRBJ2-1; TCRdb selects TRBD1, and the lack of DNA leaves this call unchecked. Germline V gene data show CDR1 as LNHDA and CDR2 as SQIVND (reference sequence). The CDR3 spans 17 residues. The CDR3 region is CASSSTAGANSYNEQFF.

The rearrangement uses TRBV9 and TRBJ1-4. The germline V gene encodes CDR1 SGDLS and CDR2 YYNGEE. This CDR3 region has 16 residues. CDR3 region: CASSPEVGLINEKLFF. Supplemented by reference TRBV9 and TRBJ1-4, the full variable domain reads DSGVTQTPKHLITATGQRVTLRCSPRSGDLSVYWYQQSLDQGLQFLIQYYNGEERAKGNILERFSAQQFPDLHSELNLSSLELGDSALYFCASSPEVGLINEKLFFGSGTQLSVL.